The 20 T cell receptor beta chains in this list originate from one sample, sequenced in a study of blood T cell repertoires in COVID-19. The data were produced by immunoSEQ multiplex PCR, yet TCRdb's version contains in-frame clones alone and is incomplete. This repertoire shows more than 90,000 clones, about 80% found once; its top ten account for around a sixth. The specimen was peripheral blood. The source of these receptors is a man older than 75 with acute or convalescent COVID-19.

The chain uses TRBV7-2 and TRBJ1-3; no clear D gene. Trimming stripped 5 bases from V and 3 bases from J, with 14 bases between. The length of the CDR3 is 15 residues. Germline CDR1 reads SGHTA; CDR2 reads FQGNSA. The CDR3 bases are TGTGCCAGCAGCCCCCGTCGGGAGGTTGGAAACACCATATATTTT. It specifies CASSPRREVGNTIYF. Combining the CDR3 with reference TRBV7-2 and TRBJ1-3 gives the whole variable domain GAGVSQSPSNKVTEKGKDVELRCDPISGHTALYWYRQSLGQGLEFLIYFQGNSAPDKSGLPSDRFSAERTGGSVSTLTIQRTQQEDSAVYLCASSPRREVGNTIYFGEGSWLTVV.

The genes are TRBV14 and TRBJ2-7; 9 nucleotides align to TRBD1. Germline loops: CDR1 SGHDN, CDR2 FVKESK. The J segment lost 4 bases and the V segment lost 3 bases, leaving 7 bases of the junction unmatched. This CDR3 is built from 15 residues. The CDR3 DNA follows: TGTGCCAGCAGCCAGGAGGACAGGGGTGGATACGAGCAGTACTTC. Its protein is CASSQEDRGGYEQYF.

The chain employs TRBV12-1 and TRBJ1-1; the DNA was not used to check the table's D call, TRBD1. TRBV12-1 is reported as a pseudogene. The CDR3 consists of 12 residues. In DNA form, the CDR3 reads TGTGCCAGCAGCTCCGGACAATCTGGGGCTTTCTTT. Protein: CASSSGQSGAFF.

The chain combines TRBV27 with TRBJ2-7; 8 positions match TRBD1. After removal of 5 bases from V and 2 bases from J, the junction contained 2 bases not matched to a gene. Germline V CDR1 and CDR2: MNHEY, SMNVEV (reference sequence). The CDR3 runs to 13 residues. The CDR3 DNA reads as TGTGCCAGCAGTGGACAGGGACCCTACGAGCAGTACTTC. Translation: CASSGQGPYEQYF.

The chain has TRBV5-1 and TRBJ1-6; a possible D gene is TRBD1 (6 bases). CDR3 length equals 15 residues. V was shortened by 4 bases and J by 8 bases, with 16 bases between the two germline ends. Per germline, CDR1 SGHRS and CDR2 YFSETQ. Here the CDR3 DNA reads TGCGCCAGCAGCGGGGAACAGGGTATTGATTCACCCCTCCACTTT. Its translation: CASSGEQGIDSPLHF. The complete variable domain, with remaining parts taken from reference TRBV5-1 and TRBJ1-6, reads KAGVTQTPRYLIKTRGQQVTLSCSPISGHRSVSWYQQTPGQGLQFLFEYFSETQRNKGNFPGRFSGRQFSNSRSEMNVSTLELGDSALYLCASSGEQGIDSPLHFGNGTRLTVT.

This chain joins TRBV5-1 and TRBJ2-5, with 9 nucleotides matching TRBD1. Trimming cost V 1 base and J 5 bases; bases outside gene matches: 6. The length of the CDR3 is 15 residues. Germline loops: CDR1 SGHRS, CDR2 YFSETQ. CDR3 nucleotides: TGCGCCAGCAGCTTGCGGACAGGGGCGTCGGAGACCCAGTACTTC. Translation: CASSLRTGASETQYF.

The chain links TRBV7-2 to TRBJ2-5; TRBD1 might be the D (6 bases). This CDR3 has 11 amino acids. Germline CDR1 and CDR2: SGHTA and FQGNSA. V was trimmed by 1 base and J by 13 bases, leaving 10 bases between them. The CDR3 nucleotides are TGTGCCAGCAGCTTAGACAGGGTTCCGTACTTC. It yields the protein CASSLDRVPYF. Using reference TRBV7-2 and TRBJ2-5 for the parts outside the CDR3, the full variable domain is GAGVSQSPSNKVTEKGKDVELRCDPISGHTALYWYRQSLGQGLEFLIYFQGNSAPDKSGLPSDRFSAERTGGSVSTLTIQRTQQEDSAVYLCASSLDRVPYFGPGTRLLVL.

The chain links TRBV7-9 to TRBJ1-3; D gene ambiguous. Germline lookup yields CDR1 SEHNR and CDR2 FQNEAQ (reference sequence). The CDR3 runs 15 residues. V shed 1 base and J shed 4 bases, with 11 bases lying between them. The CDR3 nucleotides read TGTGCCAGCAGCTTAGAATGGGGAGTCGGAAACACCATATATTTT. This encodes CASSLEWGVGNTIYF.

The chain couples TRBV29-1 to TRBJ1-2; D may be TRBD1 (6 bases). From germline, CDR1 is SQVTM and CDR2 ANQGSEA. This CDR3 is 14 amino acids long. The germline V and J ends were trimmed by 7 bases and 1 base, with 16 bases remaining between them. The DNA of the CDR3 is TGCAGCGCCAACCGGGACACACGTAACTATGGCTACACCTTC. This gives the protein CSANRDTRNYGYTF.

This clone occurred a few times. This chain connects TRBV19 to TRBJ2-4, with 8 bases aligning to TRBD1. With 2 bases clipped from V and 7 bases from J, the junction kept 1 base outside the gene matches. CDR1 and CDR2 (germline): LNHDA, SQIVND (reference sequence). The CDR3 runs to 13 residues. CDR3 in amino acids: CASSIRQGNIQYF. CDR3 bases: TGTGCCAGTAGTATACGACAGGGGAACATTCAGTACTTC. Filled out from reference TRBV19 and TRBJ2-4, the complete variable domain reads DGGITQSPKYLFRKEGQNVTLSCEQNLNHDAMYWYRQDPGQGLRLIYYSQIVNDFQKGDIAEGYSVSREKKESFPLTVTSAQKNPTAFYLCASSIRQGNIQYFGAGTRLSVL.

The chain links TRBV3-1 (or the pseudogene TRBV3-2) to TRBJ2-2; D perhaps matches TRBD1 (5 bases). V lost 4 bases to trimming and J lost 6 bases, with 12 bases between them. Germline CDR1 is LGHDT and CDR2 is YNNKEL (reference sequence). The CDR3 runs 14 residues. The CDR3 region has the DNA TGTGCCAGCAGCCCCCCGTGGGGCTCCGGGGAGCTGTTTTTT. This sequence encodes CASSPPWGSGELFF.

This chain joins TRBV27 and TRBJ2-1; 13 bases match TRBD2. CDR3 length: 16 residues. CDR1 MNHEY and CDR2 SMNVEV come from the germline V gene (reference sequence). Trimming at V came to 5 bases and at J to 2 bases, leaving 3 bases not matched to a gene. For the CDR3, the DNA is TGTGCCAGCAGTGGGGGGACTAGCGGGACCTACAATGAGCAGTTCTTC. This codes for CASSGGTSGTYNEQFF.

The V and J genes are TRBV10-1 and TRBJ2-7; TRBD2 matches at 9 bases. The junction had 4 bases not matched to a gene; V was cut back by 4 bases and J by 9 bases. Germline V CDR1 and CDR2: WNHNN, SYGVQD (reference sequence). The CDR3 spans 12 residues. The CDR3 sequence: CASSGGRALQYF. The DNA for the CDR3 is TGCGCCAGCAGTGGCGGGAGGGCGCTGCAGTACTTC.

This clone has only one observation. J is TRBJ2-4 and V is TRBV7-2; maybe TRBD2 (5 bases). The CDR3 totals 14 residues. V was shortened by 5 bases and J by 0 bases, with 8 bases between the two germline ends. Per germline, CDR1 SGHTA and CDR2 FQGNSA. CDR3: CASSPGLAKNIQYF. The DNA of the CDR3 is TGTGCCAGCAGCCCCGGACTAGCCAAAAACATTCAGTACTTC.

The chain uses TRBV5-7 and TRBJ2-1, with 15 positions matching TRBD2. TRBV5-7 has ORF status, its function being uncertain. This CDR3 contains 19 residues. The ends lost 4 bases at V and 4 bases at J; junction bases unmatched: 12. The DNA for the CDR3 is TGTGCCAGCAGCCTCACTGGGACTAGCGGGAGGAGGCTTTACAATGAGCAGTTCTTC. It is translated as CASSLTGTSGRRLYNEQFF.

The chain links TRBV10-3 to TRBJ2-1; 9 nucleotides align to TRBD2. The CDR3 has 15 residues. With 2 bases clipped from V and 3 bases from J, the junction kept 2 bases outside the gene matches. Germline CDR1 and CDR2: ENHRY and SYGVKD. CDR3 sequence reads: CAISERAGGYNEQFF. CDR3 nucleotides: TGTGCCATCAGTGAGCGAGCGGGGGGCTACAATGAGCAGTTCTTC.

In nucleotides, the CDR3 is TGTGCCTGGAGCTCCGACAGGGGTGGAACTGAAGCTTTCTTT. Protein sequence: CAWSSDRGGTEAFF. This rearrangement joins TRBV30 to TRBJ1-1; TRBD1 matches at 8 bases. Germline lookup yields CDR1 GTSNPN and CDR2 SVGIG (reference sequence). V was pared by 3 bases and J by 5 bases, with 8 bases of the junction left unmatched. CDR3 length: 14 residues.

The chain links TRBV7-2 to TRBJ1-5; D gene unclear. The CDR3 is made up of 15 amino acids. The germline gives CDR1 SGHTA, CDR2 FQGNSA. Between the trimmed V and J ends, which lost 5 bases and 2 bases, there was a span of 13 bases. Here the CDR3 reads CASSGILGGNQPQHF. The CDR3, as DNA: TGTGCCAGCAGCGGTATCCTAGGAGGCAATCAGCCCCAGCATTTT. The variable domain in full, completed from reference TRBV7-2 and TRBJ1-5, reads GAGVSQSPSNKVTEKGKDVELRCDPISGHTALYWYRQSLGQGLEFLIYFQGNSAPDKSGLPSDRFSAERTGGSVSTLTIQRTQQEDSAVYLCASSGILGGNQPQHFGDGTRLSIL.

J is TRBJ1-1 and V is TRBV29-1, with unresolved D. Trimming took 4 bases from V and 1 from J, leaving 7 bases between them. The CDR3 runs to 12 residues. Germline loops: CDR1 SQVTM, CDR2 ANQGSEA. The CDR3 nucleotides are TGCAGCGTTGCTACTGGGAACACTGAAGCTTTCTTT. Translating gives CSVATGNTEAFF.

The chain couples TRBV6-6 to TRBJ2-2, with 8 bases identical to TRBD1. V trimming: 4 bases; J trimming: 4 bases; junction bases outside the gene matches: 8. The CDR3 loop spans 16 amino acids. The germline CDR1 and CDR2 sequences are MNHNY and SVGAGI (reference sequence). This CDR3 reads CASSFIQGTGTGELFF. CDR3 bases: TGTGCCAGCAGTTTCATTCAGGGGACAGGCACCGGGGAGCTGTTTTTT.